This TCR beta chain stems from a study of T-cell reconstitution after alpha-beta-depleted transplantation in children. Findings of the study overall: Several hundred graft clones that had expanded were reportedly the source of alpha-beta T cells about two months after transplant. Once a year had passed after transplant, T-cell counts and diversity came mostly from newly produced T cells.

Construction of the TCRbeta library involved unique molecular identifiers. Each CDR3 protein is one row after TCRdb ran MiXCR on the PCR reads. The sample has about 580,000 distinct CDR3 sequences, roughly 24% seen once. As regards this clonotype: Its antigen is unidentified. A read error may account for a junction end that differs from germline.

The CDR3 is 13 residues long. This sample comprised PBMCs, mostly from graft donor cells, obtained 360 days after TCRalphabeta/CD19-depleted stem cell transplant. This receptor was obtained from a boy younger than two who had a stem cell transplant for acute myeloid leukemia, so the T cells may come from the graft donor. The chain links TRBV12-3 or TRBV12-4 to TRBJ2-2; D may be TRBD1 or TRBD2 (5 bases each). CDR3 loop: CASSPRATGVLFF. CDR3 in DNA: TGTGCCAGCAGTCCCAGGGCCACCGGGGTGCTGTTTTTT.